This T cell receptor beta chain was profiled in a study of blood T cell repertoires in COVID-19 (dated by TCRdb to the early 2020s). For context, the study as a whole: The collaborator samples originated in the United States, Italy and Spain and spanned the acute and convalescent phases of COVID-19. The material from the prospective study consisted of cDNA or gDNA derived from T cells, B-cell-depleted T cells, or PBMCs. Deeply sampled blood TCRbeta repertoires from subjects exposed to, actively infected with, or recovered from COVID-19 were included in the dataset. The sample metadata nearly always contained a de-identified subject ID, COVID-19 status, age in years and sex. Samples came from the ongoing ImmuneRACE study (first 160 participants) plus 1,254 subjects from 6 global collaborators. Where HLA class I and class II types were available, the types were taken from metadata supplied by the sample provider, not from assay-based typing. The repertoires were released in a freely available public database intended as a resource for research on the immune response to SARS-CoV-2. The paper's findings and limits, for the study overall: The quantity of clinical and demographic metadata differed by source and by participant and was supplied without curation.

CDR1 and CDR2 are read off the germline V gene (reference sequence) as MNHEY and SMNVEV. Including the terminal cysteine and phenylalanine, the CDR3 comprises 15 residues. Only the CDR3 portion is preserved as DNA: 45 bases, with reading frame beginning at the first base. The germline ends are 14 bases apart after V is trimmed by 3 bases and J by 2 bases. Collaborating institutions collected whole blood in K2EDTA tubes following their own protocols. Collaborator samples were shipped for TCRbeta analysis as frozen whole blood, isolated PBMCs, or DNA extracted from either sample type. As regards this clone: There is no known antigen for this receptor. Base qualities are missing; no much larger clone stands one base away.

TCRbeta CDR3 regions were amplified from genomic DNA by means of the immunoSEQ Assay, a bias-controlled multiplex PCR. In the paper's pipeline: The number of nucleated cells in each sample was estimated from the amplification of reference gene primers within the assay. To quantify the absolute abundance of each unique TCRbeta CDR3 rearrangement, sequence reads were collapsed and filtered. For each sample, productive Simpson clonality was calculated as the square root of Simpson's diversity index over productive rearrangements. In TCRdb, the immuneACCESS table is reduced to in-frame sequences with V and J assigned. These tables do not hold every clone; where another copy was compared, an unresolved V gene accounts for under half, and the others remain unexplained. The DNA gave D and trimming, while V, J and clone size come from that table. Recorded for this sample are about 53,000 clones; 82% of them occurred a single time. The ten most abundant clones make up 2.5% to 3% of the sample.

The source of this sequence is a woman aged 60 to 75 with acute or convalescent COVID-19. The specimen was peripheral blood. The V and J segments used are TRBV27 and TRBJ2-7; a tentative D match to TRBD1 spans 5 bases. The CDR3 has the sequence CASSLAGASTYEQYF. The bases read TGTGCCAGCAGTTTGGCTGGGGCTAGTACCTACGAGCAGTACTTC.